Presented here are 8 T cell receptor beta chains from one specimen sequenced in a study of shared clonotypes between healthy human individuals. Method: immunoSEQ multiplex PCR; TCRdb's copy keeps in-frame clones and lacks some. Of 2 million or so clones listed, 95% are singletons. Source material: naive CD4+ T cells sorted from blood. As to subset: CD45RA+ positively selected. These receptors were obtained from a young man in good health.

The sample holds one count of this clone. The V and J genes are TRBV11-3 and TRBJ2-7, with TRBD2 identical over 9 bases. This CDR3 comprises 17 residues. Trimming removed 5 bases from V and 0 bases from J; junction bases left unmatched: 11. The V gene's germline CDR1 is SGHNT and CDR2 YENEEA. The CDR3 is CASSPQGLAGSSYEQYF. The CDR3 DNA reads TGTGCCAGCAGCCCCCAGGGGCTAGCGGGGAGCTCCTACGAGCAGTACTTC. Together with reference TRBV11-3 and TRBJ2-7, the CDR3 gives the full variable domain: EAGVVQSPRYKIIEKKQPVAFWCNPISGHNTLYWYLQNLGQGPELLIRYENEEAVDDSQLPKDRFSAERLKGVDSTLKIQPAELGDSAVYLCASSPQGLAGSSYEQYFGPGTRLTVT.

This clone has just a few counts. V gene TRBV10-2 combines with J gene TRBJ2-7; 7 nucleotides match TRBD2. The CDR3 is made up of 12 amino acids. Trimming took 10 bases from V and 5 from J; bases not matched to a gene: 8. Germline V gene data show CDR1 as WSHSY and CDR2 as SAAADI. This chain's CDR3 is CATAAGVDEQYF. The CDR3 coding sequence is TGCGCCACAGCGGCGGGGGTAGACGAGCAGTACTTC.

V is TRBV5-6 and J is TRBJ2-1; D gene ambiguous. Trimming took 4 bases from V and 10 from J, leaving 9 bases between them. Germline-derived CDR1 and CDR2 are SGHDT and YYEEEE. CDR3 size: 11 residues. As DNA, the CDR3 is TGTGCCAGCAGCCGGGCCTTGGAGCAGTTCTTC. This gives the protein CASSRALEQFF.

This sequence joins TRBV5-6 and TRBJ2-1; 7 nucleotides line up with TRBD2. The CDR3 is 16 amino acids. The trim removed 3 bases at V and 4 bases at J, leaving 10 bases unmatched. CDR1 and CDR2 (germline): SGHDT, YYEEEE. The CDR3 region is CASSSLSAGEYNEQFF. CDR3 bases: TGTGCCAGCAGCTCCCTGAGTGCGGGGGAATACAATGAGCAGTTCTTC.

The chain couples TRBV10-2 to TRBJ2-7; D possibly corresponds to TRBD2 (5 bases). Germline V gives CDR1 WSHSY, CDR2 SAAADI. CDR3 length: 16 amino acids. V was trimmed by 3 bases and J by 6 bases, leaving 21 bases between them. CDR3 coding DNA: TGCGCCAGCAGTGACGCAACTAGAACTGGGCACGGCGAGCAGTACTTC. This codes for CASSDATRTGHGEQYF.

V and J are TRBV7-9 and TRBJ1-2, with 7 nucleotides matching TRBD1. The CDR3 runs 15 residues. V lost 5 bases to trimming and J lost 5 bases; unmatched junction nucleotides: 11. In germline, CDR1 is SEHNR, CDR2 FQNEAQ (reference sequence). The CDR3 loop reads CASSPPGTAAYGYTF. The CDR3 DNA reads as TGTGCCAGCAGCCCGCCGGGGACAGCCGCTTATGGCTACACCTTC.

V and J are TRBV7-9 and TRBJ1-3, with 7 bases identical to TRBD1. The V gene's germline CDR1 is SEHNR and CDR2 FQNEAQ (reference sequence). The CDR3 has 16 amino acids. Unmatched junction bases numbered 7, after V lost 5 bases and J lost 0 bases. The DNA for the CDR3 is TGTGCCAGCAGCGTCTCCGGGACAGCCTCTGGAAACACCATATATTTT. Its protein is CASSVSGTASGNTIYF.

The CDR3 coding sequence is TGTGCCATCAGTGACGGCGGTTCGCGCACCGAGCAGTACTTC. It encodes CAISDGGSRTEQYF. The chain combines TRBV10-3 with TRBJ2-7; D is undetermined. CDR1 is ENHRY and CDR2 is SYGVKD in the germline V gene. The CDR3 consists of 14 residues. Deletions cut 3 bases from V and 6 bases from J, with 15 bases between.